This T cell receptor (beta chain) was captured in a study of cytomegalovirus exposure and HLA in healthy donors. As for the study in general: Among a few hundred genotyped donors, around 80% fell in the Caucasian-associated ancestry cluster.

Germline V lookup: CDR1 MNHNY, CDR2 SVGAGI (reference sequence). The CDR3 covers 13 residues. V dropped 3 bases and J dropped 11 bases, with 16 bases sitting between them. The PCR employed 60 Vbeta primers together with 13 Jbeta primers. This table comes from immunoSEQ multiplex PCR, and its TCRdb copy is limited to in-frame clones, with some not included. The sample holds around 170,000 clones, roughly 80% seen once. Sequencing was done on a sample of PBMCs. The sequence was collected from a man aged 40-49 years in good health and CMV-seropositive. The rearrangement links TRBV6-6 to TRBJ2-5; the D gene is possibly TRBD2 (6 bases). The CDR3 region has the DNA TGTGCCAGCAGTTATTTCGCGACGGGAGAGCAGTACTTC. Its protein product is CASSYFATGEQYF.